This TCR beta chain was identified during a study of T cell clones after liver transplantation (dated by TCRdb to the late 2010s). For the wider study: The samples were obtained from ITN030ST, a randomized trial that attempted immunosuppression withdrawal within 2 years after liver transplantation. Donor-reactive T cell clones were identified by TCRbeta sequencing after a pre-transplant mixed lymphocyte reaction and then tracked in post-transplant blood. Third party-reactive TCRbeta sequences were also identified from pre-transplant MLRs to serve as an antigen-independent comparator for donor-reactive sequences. Three of the eight recipients were HCV-positive; the others were transplanted for non-autoimmune, non-viral indications. Subjects received no induction therapy and standard immunosuppression until randomization at 12-24 months post-transplant. Tolerance was defined as complete withdrawal of immunosuppression for at least one year without a rise in liver enzymes beyond twice the upper limit of normal. Blood samples were taken pre-transplant, pre-randomization before withdrawal, and post-randomization after full withdrawal or failed withdrawal. The studied cohort comprised 8 liver transplant recipients, 3 classified as tolerant and 5 as non-tolerant.

Reading the germline V gene gives CDR1 MNHEY and CDR2 SVGAGI. At the junction V is shortened by 3 bases and J by 0 bases, with 5 bases in between. Reading from cysteine to phenylalanine, the CDR3 counts 13 amino acids. The entry retains the CDR3 DNA only, 39 bases that are in frame from base 1. Concerning this clone: This receptor's antigen is unknown. No per-base quality is available; no much larger clone lies one base away. Other DNA sequences within the sample encode an identical CDR3.

Reading the label with the study, this specimen's time point is: pre-transplant. Unstimulated PBMCs, after thawing, were stained for CD3, CD4 and CD8 and then FACS-sorted into CD3+CD4+ and CD3+CD8+ populations. Each of the 8 studied subjects was randomized to immunosuppression withdrawal. The Qiagen DNeasy Blood and Tissue Kit was used to isolate genomic DNA. High-throughput TCRbeta CDR3 sequencing of frozen genomic DNA was performed by immunoSEQ, with PCR amplification, mapping, bias correction and internal controls included. Regarding the original processing steps: Only productive rearrangements were retained, and each unique TCRbeta sequence was defined by its CDR3 nucleotide sequence together with its V and J gene. Donor-reactive sequences required at least 5-fold expansion in CFSE-low cells versus unstimulated pre-transplant cells and at least 0.01% frequency. Per-subject minimum frequency thresholds, based on the lowest-template unstimulated sample, ensured at least 90% detection power. Jensen-Shannon divergence between the top 1000 TCRbeta sequences post- versus pre-transplant served as the measure of repertoire turnover. Changes in detection of donor-reactive sequences were tested with two-sided Fisher's exact tests. TCRdb obtained this table from immuneACCESS and retained in-frame rearrangements with V and J assigned. These tables miss some clones; where compared with another copy, unresolved V genes account for less than half of the shortfall, and the remainder is unexplained. From that table come the V and J calls and clone size; the DNA was used to work out D and trimming. In all, the sample holds 99,000 or so clones, and 80% to 85% of those were seen once. Just under 1% of the sample rests with the top ten.

The full study reports these points: The conclusions were considered preliminary, being limited by small, heterogeneous patient numbers and non-standardized post-transplant time points. Because allograft tissue specimens were not available, migration of donor-reactive T cells into the graft, rather than deletion, may have occurred. Donor-reactive sequences declined more than third party-reactive ones, suggesting partial antigen-specific deletion unrelated to withdrawal success. A significant post-transplant decrease in circulating donor-reactive CD4 TCRbeta sequences was observed in most of the 8 subjects, irrespective of tolerance or HCV status. Low numbers of available donor cells limited the measurable donor-reactive repertoire in a couple of subjects. After accounting for repertoire turnover, donor-reactive detection was significantly reduced in 7 of 8 subjects for CD4 and 8 of 8 for CD8.

This specimen consisted of CD4+ T cells from blood, obtained before liver transplant. The chain is assembled from TRBV6-5 and TRBJ1-1; the D gene cannot be resolved reliably. The TCR originated in a human donor who received a liver transplant. The bases are TGTGCCAGCAGTTATGGAATGAACACTGAAGCTTTCTTT. Its coded protein is CASSYGMNTEAFF.